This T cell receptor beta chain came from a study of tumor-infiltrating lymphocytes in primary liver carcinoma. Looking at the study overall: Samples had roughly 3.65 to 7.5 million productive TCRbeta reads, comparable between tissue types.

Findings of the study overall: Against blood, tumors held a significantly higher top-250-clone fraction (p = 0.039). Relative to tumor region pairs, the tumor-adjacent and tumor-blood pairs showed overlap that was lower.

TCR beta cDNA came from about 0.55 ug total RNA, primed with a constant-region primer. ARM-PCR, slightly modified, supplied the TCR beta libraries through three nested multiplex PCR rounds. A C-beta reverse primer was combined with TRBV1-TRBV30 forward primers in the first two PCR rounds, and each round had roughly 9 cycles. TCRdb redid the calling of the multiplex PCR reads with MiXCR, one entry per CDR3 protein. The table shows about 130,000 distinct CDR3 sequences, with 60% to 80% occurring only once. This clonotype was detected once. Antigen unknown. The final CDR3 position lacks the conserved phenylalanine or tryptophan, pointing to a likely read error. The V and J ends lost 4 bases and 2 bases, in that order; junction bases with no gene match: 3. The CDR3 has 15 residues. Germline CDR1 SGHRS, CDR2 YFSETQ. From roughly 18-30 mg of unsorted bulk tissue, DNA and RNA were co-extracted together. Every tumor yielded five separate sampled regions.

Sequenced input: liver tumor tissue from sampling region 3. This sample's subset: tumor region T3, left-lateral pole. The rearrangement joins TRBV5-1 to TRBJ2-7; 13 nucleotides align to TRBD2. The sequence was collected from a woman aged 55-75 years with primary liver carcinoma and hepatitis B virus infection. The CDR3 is CASSGGLAGAYEQYL. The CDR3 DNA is TGCGCCAGCAGCGGAGGACTAGCGGGAGCCTACGAGCAGTACTTA.